Presented here are 19 T cell receptor beta chains from one specimen sequenced in a study of radiotherapy plus CTLA-4 blockade in lung cancer. Clones were sequenced by immunoSEQ multiplex PCR, and TCRdb holds only the in-frame ones, with some missing. The repertoire has under 20,000 clones, roughly 86% of them found once; the top ten carry about 25%. Sequencing was performed on peripheral blood, taken from a patient treated with radiotherapy plus ipilimumab. These receptors came from a human donor with non-small cell lung cancer whose response to radiotherapy plus ipilimumab could not be evaluated.

CDR3 residues: CASSRDTLREQFF. CDR3 sequence (DNA): TGTGCCAGCAGCCGGGACACCCTCAGGGAGCAGTTCTTC. The V and J genes are TRBV2 and TRBJ2-1; the D gene is possibly TRBD1 (6 bases). The CDR3 length is 13 residues. Looked up from germline, CDR1 is SNHLY and CDR2 is FYNNEI. Trimming cost V 6 bases and J 10 bases, with 16 bases left between them.

CDR3 sequence reads: CASSHFSPDRVWNQPQHF. CDR3 nucleotide sequence: TGTGCCAGCAGCCATTTTAGCCCGGACAGGGTTTGGAATCAGCCCCAGCATTTT. The V call is TRBV7-2, the J call TRBJ1-5; TRBD1 matches at 8 bases. V lost 5 bases and J lost 4; bases outside the gene matches: 16. In germline, CDR1 is SGHTA, CDR2 FQGNSA. CDR3 length: 18 residues.

V and J are TRBV7-6 and TRBJ1-1; the match to TRBD1 covers 7 bases. The CDR3 consists of 13 residues. The germline V gene has CDR1 SGHVS and CDR2 FNYEAQ. The junction had 2 bases not matched to a gene; V was cut back by 5 bases and J by 2 bases. This CDR3 is CASSRDRNTEAFF. CDR3 sequence (DNA): TGTGCCAGCAGCCGGGACAGAAACACTGAAGCTTTCTTT.

There are a few counts of this clone. The chain has TRBV11-2 and TRBJ1-4; 8 bases align to TRBD1. The CDR3 is 17 amino acids. The germline V gene has CDR1 SGHAT and CDR2 FQNNGV. J lost 8 bases, V lost 5 bases, and 16 bases had no gene match. DNA for the CDR3: TGTGCCAGCAGCCCCCGGACAGGGATGATTGCGAGGGAAAAACTGTTTTTT. It translates to CASSPRTGMIAREKLFF.

V is TRBV29-1 and J is TRBJ2-2, with a possible D match to TRBD1 (5 bases). V lost 7 bases and J lost 3, with 9 bases in between. Germline V gene data show CDR1 as SQVTM and CDR2 as ANQGSEA. This CDR3 region has 12 residues. The DNA for the CDR3 is TGCAGCGCACTGACAGACACCGGGGAGCTGTTTTTT. Amino acids: CSALTDTGELFF.

The rearrangement joins TRBV28 to TRBJ1-5; 10 bases are a match to TRBD1. The CDR3 runs 14 residues. J was trimmed by 6 bases and V by 4 bases; bases with no gene match: 3. The germline V gene encodes CDR1 MDHEN and CDR2 SYDVKM. CDR3 protein: CASSSGQGVQPQHF. The CDR3 DNA reads as TGTGCCAGCAGTTCCGGACAGGGGGTTCAGCCCCAGCATTTT.

The gene calls are TRBV9 and TRBJ1-4; the D is unclear. Looked up from germline, CDR1 is SGDLS and CDR2 is YYNGEE. This CDR3 is built from 13 residues. The V end lost 3 bases, the J end lost 5 bases, and 8 bases lay between the germline ends. CDR3 region: CASSGQENEKLFF. CDR3 coding DNA: TGTGCCAGCAGCGGGCAGGAAAATGAAAAACTGTTTTTT.

This clone was seen only once. This chain joins TRBV11-3 and TRBJ2-3; the D gene is possibly TRBD2 (7 bases). The CDR3 totals 14 residues. Germline CDR1 is SGHNT and CDR2 is YENEEA. Trimming took off 5 bases at V and 4 bases at J, with 13 bases between the two ends. The CDR3 spells CASSLGGLADTQYF. In DNA form, the CDR3 reads TGTGCCAGCAGCCTCGGGGGGCTGGCAGATACGCAGTATTTT.

The V gene is TRBV7-9, the J gene TRBJ1-4; D remains ambiguous. With 5 bases removed from V and 7 bases from J, the gap between germline ends came to 11 bases. CDR1 and CDR2 (germline): SEHNR, FQNEAQ (reference sequence). The CDR3 spans 13 residues. CDR3 DNA: TGTGCCAGCAGCCCGATAGAGGGTGAAAAACTGTTTTTT. Translated: CASSPIEGEKLFF. Full variable domain (remainder filled in from reference TRBV7-9 and TRBJ1-4): DTGVSQNPRHKITKRGQNVTFRCDPISEHNRLYWYRQTLGQGPEFLTYFQNEAQLEKSRLLSDRFSAERPKGSFSTLEIQRTEQGDSAMYLCASSPIEGEKLFFGSGTQLSVL.

The J gene is TRBJ2-1, the V gene TRBV7-3, with 10 bases identical to TRBD2. Germline values: CDR1 SGHTA, CDR2 FQGTGA. With 4 bases clipped from V and 3 bases from J, the junction kept 6 bases outside the gene matches. There are 16 residues in the CDR3. The CDR3 is CASSSRTSGSYNEQFF. The DNA of the CDR3 is TGTGCCAGCAGCTCAAGGACTAGCGGAAGCTACAATGAGCAGTTCTTC.

A remark on this clone: At one end the junction does not follow the germline gene, possibly because of a read error. The chain couples TRBV7-2 to TRBJ2-5; no definite D call. The CDR3 spans 13 residues. Germline V gene sequence: CDR1 SGHTA, CDR2 FQGNSA. CDR3 loop: CASSLHNQEAQYF. The CDR3 nucleotides read TGTGCCAGCAGCCTCCATAATCAAGAGGCCCAGTACTTC.

The chain joins TRBV28 to TRBJ2-3, with 7 bases fitting TRBD2. Germline CDR1 is MDHEN and CDR2 is SYDVKM. The length of the CDR3 is 15 residues. Unmatched junction bases numbered 8, after V lost 5 bases and J lost 3 bases. The DNA of the CDR3 is TGTGCCAGCAGTGGCCGGGACTACGAAACAGATACGCAGTATTTT. It translates to CASSGRDYETDTQYF.

This rearrangement joins TRBV5-6 to TRBJ2-5, with 7 bases fitting TRBD2. This CDR3 spans 14 amino acids. Germline V lookup: CDR1 SGHDT, CDR2 YYEEEE. The V segment lost 2 bases and the J segment 3 bases; nucleotides outside the gene matches: 4. CDR3 region: CASSFRGGKETQYF. The CDR3, as DNA: TGTGCCAGCAGCTTTCGCGGGGGTAAAGAGACCCAGTACTTC.

The chain employs TRBV29-1 and TRBJ1-2; weak D call: TRBD1 (5 bases). V was trimmed by 6 bases and J by 8 bases, leaving 19 bases between them. Per germline, CDR1 SQVTM and CDR2 ANQGSEA. The CDR3 totals 13 residues. The CDR3 bases are TGCAGCGTGCCCCGGCGGGGGGTTGAGGGCTACACCTTC. Translating gives CSVPRRGVEGYTF.

This chain links TRBV7-8 with TRBJ2-7, with D possibly matching TRBD2 (5 bases). This CDR3 region has 14 residues. Trimming cost V 4 bases and J 4 bases, with 14 bases left between them. Germline CDR1 SGHVS, CDR2 FQNEAQ. The CDR3 loop is CASSYLAGGYEQYF. DNA of the CDR3: TGTGCCAGCAGCTACCTTGCGGGTGGGTACGAGCAGTACTTC.

The chain couples TRBV5-1 to TRBJ2-1; TRBD2 matches 9 bases. The ends lost 4 bases at V and 5 bases at J; junction bases unmatched: 7. The CDR3 extends over 15 amino acids. Germline V gene sequence: CDR1 SGHRS, CDR2 YFSETQ. CDR3 region: CASSISGSFDNEQFF. The CDR3 DNA follows: TGCGCCAGCAGCATTAGCGGGAGTTTTGACAATGAGCAGTTCTTC. Looking up the rest from reference TRBV5-1 and TRBJ2-1 gives the full variable domain: KAGVTQTPRYLIKTRGQQVTLSCSPISGHRSVSWYQQTPGQGLQFLFEYFSETQRNKGNFPGRFSGRQFSNSRSEMNVSTLELGDSALYLCASSISGSFDNEQFFGPGTRLTVL.

The CDR3 loop reads CASGLSTKAYEQFF. The CDR3 DNA sequence: TGTGCTAGTGGCCTTTCGACAAAAGCCTATGAGCAGTTCTTC. The V call is TRBV12-5, the J call TRBJ2-1, with no clear D. CDR1 and CDR2 from the germline V gene are LGHNT and FRNRAP. The CDR3 loop spans 14 amino acids. V gave up 6 bases and J gave up 8 bases, with 17 bases separating them.

The chain links TRBV6-5 to TRBJ1-2, with a weak D call TRBD1 (6 bases). Germline V gene lookup returns CDR1 MNHEY and CDR2 SVGAGI. The CDR3 covers 14 residues. Trimming pared 6 bases from V and 8 bases from J, leaving 19 bases between. Written as DNA, the CDR3 is TGTGCCAGCAGGGAACAGGGTACTGTAAGAGGCTACACCTTC. This translates into CASREQGTVRGYTF.

The chain combines TRBV4-2 with TRBJ2-7; 8 bases align to TRBD2. This CDR3 has 15 amino acids. Germline V CDR1 and CDR2: LGHNA, YNFKEQ. With 0 bases clipped from V and 3 bases from J, the junction kept 4 bases outside the gene matches. The chain's CDR3 is CASSQEERGLYEQYF. The CDR3 nucleotides read TGTGCCAGCAGCCAAGAGGAGCGGGGGCTCTACGAGCAGTACTTC.